This is a list of T cell receptor beta chains from one sample in a study of CD4 T cells in relation to SARS-CoV-2 and coronaviruses. These receptors lack a known antigen. Measured with immunoSEQ multiplex PCR; TCRdb has only the in-frame clones, and not every one. This sample has about 23,000 clones, with 73% found just once. The sample consisted of CD4+ T cells from PBMCs, cultured in vitro. The origin of the receptors is a human donor in good health. CDR3s include the opening cysteine and the closing phenylalanine or tryptophan. The D gene is left open where the match is weak. Expanded clones get a size class; other rows say once, few or many, or leave the size out.

d_gene	abundance	v_gene	j_gene	len	CDR3nt	CDR3aa
NA	few	TRBV30	TRBJ1-1	11	TGTGCCTGGAGTGTATCTACTGAAGCTTTCTTT	CAWSVSTEAFF
NA	NA	TRBV18	TRBJ2-7	16	TGTGCCAGCTCACCACTTCCCAAGTCCCCCAAAAGCGAGCAGTACTTC	CASSPLPKSPKSEQYF
NA	NA	TRBV19	TRBJ1-1	13	TGTGCCAGTAGTCTTCAGGCGGGCACTGAAGCTTTCTTT	CASSLQAGTEAFF
NA	few	TRBV10-1	TRBJ2-3	14	TGCGCCAGCAGTGAGACAATAGGTGTTGACACGCAGTATTTT	CASSETIGVDTQYF
TRBD2	NA	TRBV28	TRBJ2-3	16	TGTGCCAGCAGTTCCCCGACTAGCGGGAGCACAGATACGCAGTATTTT	CASSSPTSGSTDTQYF
TRBD1	NA	TRBV12-3/TRBV12-4	TRBJ1-1	12	TGTGCCAGTACAACAGGGGTCGCTGAAGCTTTCTTT	CASTTGVAEAFF
NA	NA	TRBV30	TRBJ1-1	14	TGTGCCTGGAGCCCCGGAGGGCCCGGCACTGAAGCTTTCTTT	CAWSPGGPGTEAFF
NA	few	TRBV4-1	TRBJ1-5	15	TGCGCCAGCAGCCAAGATGTTTTTCTTGGGACGACCCAGCATTTT	CASSQDVFLGTTQHF
NA	NA	TRBV30	TRBJ2-1	14	TGTGCCTGGAGTCGCCGGGAACTAGGCAATGAGCAGTTCTTC	CAWSRRELGNEQFF
TRBD2	NA	TRBV19	TRBJ2-2	14	TGTGCCGGGGGTTCTAGCGGGACATCCGGGGAGCTGTTTTTT	CAGGSSGTSGELFF
NA	NA	TRBV4-1	TRBJ2-2	15	TGCGCCACCACCCTGGGGCCCTCTTTCTCCGGGGAGCTGTTTTTT	CATTLGPSFSGELFF
NA	NA	TRBV19	TRBJ1-1	13	TGTGCCAGTCTCAGGGCGGGGGACACTGAAGCTTTCTTT	CASLRAGDTEAFF
TRBD1	NA	TRBV12-5	TRBJ2-2	15	TGTGCTAGTGGGCGATCTACAGGGGACACCGGGGAGCTGTTTTTT	CASGRSTGDTGELFF
TRBD1	NA	TRBV30	TRBJ2-7	17	TGTGCCTGGAGTGTGGGGACAGTTGGATCCAGTATCCACGAGCAGTACTTC	CAWSVGTVGSSIHEQYF
NA	few	TRBV5-4	TRBJ1-6	16	TGTGCCAGCAGCTTAAGGGAAGGGGTCGGGAATTCACCCCTCCACTTT	CASSLREGVGNSPLHF
TRBD2	once	TRBV5-1	TRBJ2-1	15	TGCGCCAGCAGCCTTAGCGGGATCGGCTACAATGAGCAGTTCTTC	CASSLSGIGYNEQFF
NA	NA	TRBV7-9	TRBJ1-1	15	TGTGCCAGCAGCTTAGCCCAGGGCCCGAGCACTGAAGCTTTCTTT	CASSLAQGPSTEAFF
NA	NA	TRBV12-3/TRBV12-4	TRBJ1-1	12	TGTGCCAGCAGTCCCGACTGGTCTGAAGCTTTCTTT	CASSPDWSEAFF
NA	NA	TRBV11-2	TRBJ1-2	13	TGTGCCAGCAGCTTAGATCCCCCCTATATCTACACCTTC	CASSLDPPYIYTF
TRBD1	NA	TRBV24-1	TRBJ1-6	17	TGTGCCACCAGTGATTTGTCGGTGGGACAGATTAATTCACCCCTCCACTTT	CATSDLSVGQINSPLHF
NA	NA	TRBV27	TRBJ2-7	15	TGTGCCAGCAGTTTAACCCTGGACAGAACCTACGAGCAGTACTTC	CASSLTLDRTYEQYF
TRBD2	NA	TRBV19	TRBJ2-1	14	TGTGCCAGTACCCGGACTAGCGGATATAATGAGCAGTTCTTC	CASTRTSGYNEQFF
TRBD1	NA	TRBV30	TRBJ1-3	18	TGTGCCTGGAGTGTTTTCGAGACAGGGACTTTCTCTGGAAACACCATATATTTT	CAWSVFETGTFSGNTIYF
NA	NA	TRBV3-1/TRBV3-2	TRBJ2-3	14	TGTGCCAGCAGTTCGTCCCCCCGCACAGATACGCAGTATTTT	CASSSSPRTDTQYF
TRBD2	NA	TRBV11-2	TRBJ2-7	15	TGTGCCAGCAGAGGGATTAGCGGGAGGGCCCACGAGCAGTACTTC	CASRGISGRAHEQYF
NA	few	TRBV2	TRBJ2-7	14	TGTGCCAGCAGTGACGTCGGAACAAACGACGAGCAGTACTTC	CASSDVGTNDEQYF
NA	NA	TRBV24-1	TRBJ2-1	11	TGTGCCACCAGTAGGCGGAATGAGCAGTTCTTC	CATSRRNEQFF
TRBD2	once	TRBV20-1	TRBJ2-5	15	TGCAGTGCTAGTGCTAGCGGGAGTGGGAGTGAGACCCAGTACTTC	CSASASGSGSETQYF
TRBD2	NA	TRBV27	TRBJ2-1	16	TGTGCCAGCAGTTCGTCCGCGGGAGGCTCCTACAATGAGCAGTTCTTC	CASSSSAGGSYNEQFF
NA	NA	TRBV18	TRBJ2-1	13	TGTGCCAGCTCACCCTCTAGGGACAATGAGCAGTTCTTC	CASSPSRDNEQFF
TRBD2	NA	TRBV7-2	TRBJ2-7	14	TGTGCCAGCAGCCCCTCTAGCGGTTCCTACGAGCAGTACTTC	CASSPSSGSYEQYF
NA	NA	TRBV7-3	TRBJ2-7	13	TGTGCCAGCAGCCGAGGGGTGTTCGGCGAGCAGTACTTC	CASSRGVFGEQYF
TRBD1	NA	TRBV28	TRBJ2-3	16	TGTGCCAGCAGTGCAGCCGGGACAGGTGTAAAAGATACGCAGTATTTT	CASSAAGTGVKDTQYF
NA	NA	TRBV7-9	TRBJ2-1	17	TGTGCCAGCAGCCGATCTCTGGGGGGCTCTCCTCACAATGAGCAGTTCTTC	CASSRSLGGSPHNEQFF